This T cell receptor beta chain was sequenced for a study of lymphopenia after photon versus proton radiotherapy. Clones were sequenced by immunoSEQ multiplex PCR, and TCRdb holds only the in-frame ones, with some missing. Among 55,000 to 70,000 clones listed, more than 75% were seen once. This clone was recorded once. V was cut by 3 bases and J by 7 bases, with 6 bases left in between. The CDR3 covers 12 residues. Germline CDR1 and CDR2: SGHTA and FQGTGA. This sequence originates from a woman aged 65 to 85 with pancreatic cancer. J is TRBJ2-2 and V is TRBV7-3; tentative D call: TRBD2 (6 bases). Material: peripheral blood, obtained from a patient treated with photon-based radiotherapy. In DNA form, the CDR3 reads TGTGCCAGCAGCTTGGAGGGCGGGGAGCTGTTTTTT. Encoded protein: CASSLEGGELFF.